Listed here are 7 T cell receptor beta chains from one sample, sequenced in a study of STAT3 mutations in large granular lymphocyte leukemia. Study-level findings and limits: Every T-cell large granular lymphocyte leukemia patient had at least one immunodominant TCR beta clonotype.

For these receptors, no antigen is known. Assay: immunoSEQ multiplex PCR; the TCRdb copy retains only in-frame clones and omits some. The sample yields around 26,000 clones, about 94% seen once. The sample comprised peripheral blood mononuclear cells. These receptors were obtained from a man between 35 and 55 years old with T-cell large granular lymphocyte leukemia. Some clones in this sample may be carry-over from other donors' samples.

The chain carries TRBV5-1 and TRBJ1-6, with TRBD1 identical over 7 bases. From germline, CDR1 is SGHRS and CDR2 YFSETQ. The CDR3 covers 15 residues. Unmatched junction bases numbered 8, after V lost 4 bases and J lost 7 bases. The DNA for the CDR3 is TGCGCCAGCAGCCTACGACAGGGCGGCAATTCACCCCTCCACTTT. This gives the protein CASSLRQGGNSPLHF.

The chain joins TRBV9 to TRBJ2-2; maybe TRBD1 (5 bases). V lost 0 bases and J lost 4, with 7 bases in between. Germline CDR1 and CDR2: SGDLS and YYNGEE. This CDR3 has 14 amino acids. Written as DNA, the CDR3 is TGTGCCAGCAGCGTAGGGGGCGGCACCGGGGAGCTGTTTTTT. It yields the protein CASSVGGGTGELFF.

V gene TRBV5-1 combines with J gene TRBJ1-2; unclear D gene. This CDR3 is 13 amino acids long. Germline CDR1 is SGHRS and CDR2 is YFSETQ. The ends were cut back, 2 bases at V and 6 bases at J, with 11 bases in the middle. The CDR3 DNA reads TGCGCCAGCAGCTTAAATCTGATGGATGGCTACACCTTC. Amino acid sequence: CASSLNLMDGYTF.

The gene calls are TRBV4-1 and TRBJ2-7; D might be TRBD1 or TRBD2, each matching 5 bases. CDR1 is MGHRA, CDR2 YSYEKL, per germline. The V gene lost 4 bases and the J gene lost 7 bases, with 23 bases spanning the gap. This CDR3 is built from 16 residues. CDR3 in DNA: TGCGCCAGCAGCCTCCAGGTTACGGCCTCCTGGGGGGAGCAGTACTTC. This codes for CASSLQVTASWGEQYF.

The CDR3 protein is CASSSSPYEQYF. The CDR3 region has the DNA TGTGCCAGCAGCTCCTCTCCCTACGAGCAGTACTTC. V usage is TRBV7-2 and J usage is TRBJ2-7; the D is unclear. Looked up from germline, CDR1 is SGHTA and CDR2 is FQGNSA. Trimming shortened V by 4 bases and J by 2 bases, and 6 bases separated the two germline ends. This CDR3 contains 12 residues.

This sequence joins TRBV29-1 and TRBJ1-1, with D hard to call. The CDR3 totals 11 residues. Trimming took 5 bases from V and 2 from J, leaving 6 bases between them. Per the germline V gene, CDR1 is SQVTM and CDR2 is ANQGSEA. The CDR3 sequence: CSVLRNTEAFF. The CDR3 region has the DNA TGCAGCGTTCTCAGAAACACTGAAGCTTTCTTT.

The chain uses TRBV6-1 and TRBJ2-7; weak D call: TRBD1 (6 bases). Germline V CDR1 and CDR2: MNHNS, SASEGT. CDR3 length: 16 amino acids. The V end was cut by 1 base, the J end by 2 bases, with 15 bases between. The DNA for the CDR3 is TGTGCCAGCAGTGAAGGAGGGGGAAGACCGGCCTACGAGCAGTACTTC. Translation: CASSEGGGRPAYEQYF.